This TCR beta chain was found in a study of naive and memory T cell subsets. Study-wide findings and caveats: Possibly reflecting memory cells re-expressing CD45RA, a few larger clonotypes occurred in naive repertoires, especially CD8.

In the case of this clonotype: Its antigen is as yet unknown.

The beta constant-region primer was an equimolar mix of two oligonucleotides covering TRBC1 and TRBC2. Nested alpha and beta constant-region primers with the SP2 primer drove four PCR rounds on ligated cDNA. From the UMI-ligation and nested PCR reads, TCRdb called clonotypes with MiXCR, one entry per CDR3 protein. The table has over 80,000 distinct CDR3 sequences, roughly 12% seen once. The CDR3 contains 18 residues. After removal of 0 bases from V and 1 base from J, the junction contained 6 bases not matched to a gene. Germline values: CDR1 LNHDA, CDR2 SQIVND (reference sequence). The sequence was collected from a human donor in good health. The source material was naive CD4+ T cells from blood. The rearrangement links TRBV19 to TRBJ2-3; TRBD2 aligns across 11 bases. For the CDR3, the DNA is TGTGCCAGTAGTATAGATGGGACGACTAGCGGGGGCACAGATACGCAGTATTTT. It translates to CASSIDGTTSGGTDTQYF.